This T cell receptor (beta chain) came from a study of regulatory and conventional T cells in RAG deficiency. About this clone itself: Its matching antigen is unknown.

Method: immunoSEQ multiplex PCR; TCRdb's copy keeps in-frame clones and lacks some. The repertoire holds 34,000 or so clones, with around 91% as singletons. The germline V and J ends were trimmed by 4 bases and 2 bases, with 12 bases remaining between them. This CDR3 is built from 13 residues. Germline assignment: CDR1 GTSNPN and CDR2 SVGIG (reference sequence). Broader study findings: Patient subsets had shorter CDR3s; Omenn Treg-Tconv overlap exceeded 75%.

This same sample was also taken into another study, of regulatory T cells. As that report states: The PCR used 52 TRBV and 13 TRBJ primers. Regulatory T cells showed the strongest V-J pair restriction and V/J gene skewing among patient repertoires.

The sequencing input was CD8+ T cells sorted from blood. The chain uses TRBV30 and TRBJ2-7; D perhaps matches TRBD1 (6 bases). This sequence was found in a human donor in good health. The CDR3 DNA sequence: TGTGCCTGGACCCTTGGGACACCCTACGAGCAGTACTTC. This sequence encodes CAWTLGTPYEQYF.